These T cell receptor beta chains were read from a single sample in a study of PD-L1 blockade in urothelial cancer. The method was immunoSEQ multiplex PCR; TCRdb's version includes in-frame clones alone and lacks a portion of them. Found here are around 100,000 clones, around 90% of them singletons; the top ten hold about 2%. The specimen was PBMCs, collected around atezolizumab (anti-PD-L1) treatment. All receptors come from a man between 60 and 70 years old with urothelial cancer. Each CDR3 is given with its conserved first and last residue. The D gene is left open where the match is weak. For some rows the clone size is stated as once, few or many, or as a class when expanded; others skip it.

d_call	clone_size	v_call	j_call	cdr3_nt	cdr3_aa
.	.	TRBV7-6	TRBJ2-5	TGTGCCAGCAGCCCGTGGGCAGACAACCAAGAGACCCAGTACTTC	CASSPWADNQETQYF
TRBD1	.	TRBV7-9	TRBJ1-5	TGTGCCAGCAGCTCTTCCGGGACAGGGGGCAATCAGCCCCAGCATTTT	CASSSSGTGGNQPQHF
TRBD2	.	TRBV11-2	TRBJ2-6	TGTGCCAGCAGTTCCGAACGGGGGGACCTCTCTGGGGCCAACGTCCTGACTTTC	CASSSERGDLSGANVLTF
.	.	TRBV18	TRBJ2-3	TGTGCCAGCTCACCCGCCCGCGGCACAGATACGCAGTATTTT	CASSPARGTDTQYF
.	.	TRBV7-9	TRBJ1-1	TGTGCCAGCAGCTTAGTATTTTCTAACACTGAAGCTTTCTTT	CASSLVFSNTEAFF
TRBD1	.	TRBV7-9	TRBJ2-1	TGTGCCAGCACCCTTCCCCCGCGACAGGGGGCAAATGAGCAGTTCTTC	CASTLPPRQGANEQFF
TRBD1	.	TRBV27	TRBJ1-2	TGTGCCAGCAGTTTCACGACAGGGGGCGGTTATGGCTACACCTTC	CASSFTTGGGYGYTF
.	.	TRBV28	TRBJ2-7	TGTGCCAGCAGTTTGGGCCTGTCCTACGAGCAGTACTTC	CASSLGLSYEQYF
TRBD1	.	TRBV5-1	TRBJ1-4	TGCGCCAGCAGCTTGGTGACAGGGGGCCCAGAAAAACTGTTTTTT	CASSLVTGGPEKLFF
TRBD1	.	TRBV7-6	TRBJ2-5	TGTGCCAGCAGCCACCCCGGGACAGGGCAAGAGACCCAGTACTTC	CASSHPGTGQETQYF
TRBD2	.	TRBV5-1	TRBJ2-1	TGCGCCAGCAGCTTGGATTCGCGGGGGGGCCTCCAGGAGTTCTTC	CASSLDSRGGLQEFF
.	.	TRBV7-2	TRBJ2-7	TGTGCCAGCAGCTTAGTTAACGAGCAGTACTTC	CASSLVNEQYF
TRBD1	.	TRBV5-5	TRBJ1-2	TGTGCCAGCAGCTTCTCGGACAGGGGGTCGTATGGCTACACCTTC	CASSFSDRGSYGYTF
TRBD2	.	TRBV7-9	TRBJ2-3	TGTGCCAGCAGCTTTCTAAGCGGGAGACCGCGGGATACGCAGTATTTT	CASSFLSGRPRDTQYF
TRBD2	.	TRBV30	TRBJ2-3	TGTGCCTGGAGTGCCGGGACTAGCGGGAGGCGGAGCACAGATACGCAGTATTTT	CAWSAGTSGRRSTDTQYF
.	.	TRBV28	TRBJ1-2	TGTGCTTTATTGGGAGCCGGGGGCTACACCTTC	CALLGAGGYTF
TRBD2	few	TRBV6-1	TRBJ2-1	TGTGCCAGCAGTGAAGGAGGGACTAGCTTGAATGAGCAGTTCTTC	CASSEGGTSLNEQFF
.	.	TRBV6-5	TRBJ2-2	TGTGCCAGCAGTCGCGACATTGCCGGGGAGCTGTTTTTT	CASSRDIAGELFF
TRBD1	few	TRBV7-2	TRBJ1-1	TGTGCCAGCAGCTTAGGACAGGGGCGGACTGAAGCTTTCTTT	CASSLGQGRTEAFF
.	.	TRBV30	TRBJ1-2	TGTGCCTGGAGTTTGACAAGCGGTGGCTACACCTTC	CAWSLTSGGYTF
.	.	TRBV27	TRBJ2-2	TGTGCCAGCAGTCCCACAGTGGGTCCCACCGGGGAGCTGTTTTTT	CASSPTVGPTGELFF
.	.	TRBV7-9	TRBJ1-1	TGTGCCAGCAGCCCTATGGGGGGAAACACTGAAGCTTTCTTT	CASSPMGGNTEAFF
.	once	TRBV2	TRBJ2-7	TGTGCCAGCAGTGAAGGGGGGGACTACGAGCAGTACTTC	CASSEGGDYEQYF
.	.	TRBV5-1	TRBJ1-1	TGCGCCAGCAGCCCGGTGGGGACATACAACACTGAAGCTTTCTTT	CASSPVGTYNTEAFF
.	.	TRBV18	TRBJ1-5	TGTGCCAGCTCACCCAACAGGGATAGCAATCAGCCCCAGCATTTT	CASSPNRDSNQPQHF
TRBD2	.	TRBV9	TRBJ2-3	TGTGCCAGCAGCGTCGCGGGAGGGCCGGAAGATACGCAGTATTTT	CASSVAGGPEDTQYF